This TCR beta chain was found in a study of T-cell memory formation after mild COVID-19. Study as a whole: Largely, the TCR clusters proved donor specific.

Of note for this clonotype: Its antigen is unidentified.

In TCRdb, the 5' RACE reads were re-called with MiXCR into one record per CDR3 protein. The sample carries a few hundred thousand distinct CDR3 sequences, about 20% recorded once. Points from the study as a whole: Researchers found some responding clones in pre-infection memory, a sign that cross-reactive memory joined. Balance between CD4 and CD8 was seen in clones contracting day 15 to 85, and a CD4+ lean was seen in later expanders. Among clones peaking at day 37 in the second wave, SARS-CoV-2 specificity remained unconfirmed.

CDR3 size: 16 residues. V was shortened by 0 bases and J by 0 bases, with 11 bases between the two germline ends. Per germline, CDR1 MGHRA and CDR2 YSYEKL. Sequenced input: PBMCs or a T cell subset sorted from them (not recorded which). The rearrangement joins TRBV4-1 to TRBJ1-2, with unresolved D. The sequence came from a young man who had mild COVID-19 (a few samples of this study predate the infection). Cell type and time point are not known. This CDR3 is CASSQEGGNPNYGYTF. The DNA of the CDR3 is TGCGCCAGCAGCCAAGAAGGAGGAAATCCTAACTATGGCTACACCTTC.